The entry that follows covers one TCR beta chain sequence. This receptor's antigen is unknown. It has no much larger one-base neighbor in the sample; base qualities were not kept. This record belongs to a study of T cell responses to AZD1222 COVID-19 vaccine (dated by TCRdb to about 2021). For the study in its entirety: A total of approximately 230 trial participants underwent TCR sequencing, of whom 200 to 220 received two doses of AZD1222 and about 26 received two doses of the MenACWY control vaccine. Enrollment into the trials was organized by age into subgroups of 18-55, 56-69 and 70-plus years, and those subgroups contained approximately 160, 26 and 62 TCR-sequenced participants, respectively.

The research as a whole found: A significant rise in spike-specific TCR breadth and depth was observed after two AZD1222 doses relative to day 0 and relative to MenACWY recipients. The 56-69-year group was small, and its depth increase did not reach significance, likely because of low power. Reportedly, close to half of the unique spike-specific TCRs recognized epitopes lying outside the regions that are mutated in the B.1.351 and B.1.1.7 variants. Because no samples from the day 14 peak response were available, repertoires could be characterized only after the peak T cell response. The vaccine-associated CD4 TCRs covered the entire spike protein, and the dominant responses fell in regions 160-218 and 743-854. Most participants were white British and females outnumbered males, and the authors suggested that clonal diversity may have been underestimated. Conclusions about previously exposed vaccinees are limited because only six or seven AZD1222 recipients were SARS-CoV-2 seropositive at baseline.

This sample's time point label indicates: about 28 days (+/-7) after the second vaccine dose. Because spike-specific TCR depth and breadth did not differ between the two schedules, AZD1222 recipients who got a second dose at roughly 4 weeks were pooled with those who got a second dose at roughly 12 weeks. Samples from vaccinated people were obtained from the UK trials COV001 and COV002, which included a single-blind randomized controlled phase 2/3 trial of AZD1222 (ChAdOx1 nCoV-19) in healthy adults. For TCRbeta chain sequencing, PBMC samples from trial participants were taken at day 0 and at day 28 after the second dose. The CDR3 regions of human TCRbeta chains were analyzed by immunosequencing. The authors' analysis ran thus. Repertoire TCRs were matched against a reference library of SARS-CoV-2-specific TCRs generated with the MIRA antigen-specificity platform. Breadth meant the fraction of unique TCRs that were SARS-CoV-2-associated, whereas depth meant the fraction of total T cells that were SARS-CoV-2-associated. Using the MIRA data, every spike-specific TCR was mapped to the spike region that the TCR reacted to and assigned to either a CD4 or a CD8 class. Log10-transformed breadth and depth values were compared by one-way ANOVA with Sidak's multiple comparisons tests. TCRdb mirrors the immuneACCESS table, restricted to in-frame sequences. Some clones are absent from its copies; in checked studies, under half trace to an unresolved V gene, and the reason for the others is unknown. That table gives V, J and clone size, and the DNA gave D and trimming. Here the sample has 20,000 to 25,000 clones; around nine tenths occur a single time. The top ten hold over 30% of the sample.

This clonotype was obtained from an adult who received the AZD1222 COVID-19 vaccine. The specimen comprised peripheral blood, sampled 28 days after the second AZD1222 dose.

Here is the DNA: TGTGCCAGCAGTGAACTTAAGGGACAGGGGTTTGAAAAACTGTTTTTT. It codes for CASSELKGQGFEKLFF. The chain joins TRBV6-1 to TRBJ1-4; 10 bases in between match TRBD1. Germline trimming amounts to 2 bases on V and 7 bases on J, with 7 as the count of junction bases outside the gene matches. The CDR3 runs 16 amino acids, cysteine and phenylalanine included. Of all the DNA, just the CDR3 is kept, 48 bases in frame from base 1. In the germline V gene, CDR1 corresponds to MNHNS and CDR2 to SASEGT.